These 11 T cell receptor beta chains were all obtained from the same sample, sequenced in a study of blood T cell repertoires in COVID-19. Assay: immunoSEQ multiplex PCR; the TCRdb copy retains only in-frame clones and omits some. The sample has about 170,000 clones; 70% to 90% are singletons. The material sequenced was peripheral blood. Source of these receptors: a woman aged 80 or over with COVID-19, enrolled during active disease.

This chain joins TRBV12-3 or TRBV12-4 and TRBJ2-1; the match to TRBD2 covers 7 bases. V dropped 3 bases and J dropped 14; count of bases not matched to a gene: 10. This CDR3 spans 13 amino acids. This CDR3 reads CASSFRAPGGKFF. CDR3 DNA: TGTGCCAGCAGTTTCCGGGCCCCCGGGGGGAAGTTCTTC.

The chain recombines TRBV4-1 with TRBJ1-1; D gene ambiguous. Per germline, CDR1 MGHRA and CDR2 YSYEKL. The CDR3 runs to 14 residues. V shed 0 bases and J shed 5 bases, with 10 bases lying between them. CDR3 loop: CASSQDLAGTEAFF. The CDR3 DNA is TGCGCCAGCAGCCAAGATCTTGCCGGGACTGAAGCTTTCTTT.

The CDR3 loop reads CASSLNQGGTGELFF. For the CDR3, the DNA is TGTGCCAGCAGCTTAAACCAGGGTGGCACCGGGGAGCTGTTTTTT. The chain joins TRBV7-3 to TRBJ2-2; D may be TRBD1 (5 bases). Trimming pared 1 base from V and 4 bases from J, leaving 10 bases between. Germline-derived CDR1 and CDR2 are SGHTA and FQGTGA. The CDR3 has 15 residues.

J is TRBJ1-2 and V is TRBV10-2, with D possibly TRBD1 on 5 matching bases. The V gene lost 2 bases and the J gene lost 3 bases, with 13 bases spanning the gap. The CDR3 spans 15 residues. Germline V gives CDR1 WSHSY, CDR2 SAAADI. The CDR3 region is CASSEPTRAHYGYTF. The CDR3 DNA reads TGCGCCAGCAGTGAGCCGACCAGGGCCCACTATGGCTACACCTTC.

The chain is built from TRBV7-2 and TRBJ2-3, with D possibly TRBD2 on 6 matching bases. From germline, CDR1 is SGHTA and CDR2 FQGNSA. Deletions cut 4 bases from V and 2 bases from J, with 19 bases between. The CDR3 is 17 amino acids. The CDR3 reads CASSSRSGLSSTDTQYF. The CDR3 DNA reads as TGTGCCAGCAGCTCTAGGAGCGGGCTATCTTCCACAGATACGCAGTATTTT.

This sequence joins TRBV3-1 (or the pseudogene TRBV3-2) and TRBJ1-5, with a weak D call TRBD1 (5 bases). The CDR3 spans 14 residues. Trimming took 0 bases from V and 6 from J, leaving 9 bases between them. CDR1 is LGHDT and CDR2 is YNNKEL in the germline V gene (reference sequence). CDR3 residues: CASSQDRVVQPQHF. Written as DNA, the CDR3 is TGTGCCAGCAGCCAAGACAGGGTGGTTCAGCCCCAGCATTTT.

The V and J genes are TRBV18 and TRBJ1-5; no reliable D call. Trimming removed 6 bases at V and 0 bases at J, with 9 bases between. Germline values: CDR1 KGHSH, CDR2 LQKENI. This CDR3 has 14 amino acids. The CDR3 DNA follows: TGTGCCAGCTCCCTACGGGATAGCAATCAGCCCCAGCATTTT. Protein: CASSLRDSNQPQHF.

This clone has only a few counts. The rearrangement links TRBV2 to TRBJ1-4; 10 bases align to TRBD1. Trimming at V came to 7 bases and at J to 6 bases, leaving 8 bases not matched to a gene. Germline CDR1 reads SNHLY; CDR2 reads FYNNEI. This CDR3 region has 15 residues. The CDR3 region has the DNA TGTGCCAGCATCCAGCCGGGACAGGGGCATGAAAAACTGTTTTTT. Translating it yields CASIQPGQGHEKLFF.

This chain joins TRBV7-2 and TRBJ1-1, with a weak D call TRBD1 (6 bases). Trimming took 3 bases from V and 4 from J, leaving 12 bases between them. CDR1 and CDR2 (germline): SGHTA, FQGNSA. The CDR3 runs to 14 residues. The CDR3 DNA follows: TGTGCCAGCAGCTTTACAGGGTCCGTCACTGAAGCTTTCTTT. Translating gives CASSFTGSVTEAFF.

The chain couples TRBV27 to TRBJ2-5; 9 positions agree with TRBD2. Germline V gene sequence: CDR1 MNHEY, CDR2 SMNVEV (reference sequence). The CDR3 covers 15 residues. The ends lost 7 bases at V and 0 bases at J; junction bases unmatched: 6. CDR3 region: CASTVSGSHQETQYF. The CDR3 nucleotides read TGTGCCAGCACCGTTAGCGGGAGTCACCAAGAGACCCAGTACTTC.

J is TRBJ1-2 and V is TRBV4-1; 8 bases are a match to TRBD1. Germline values: CDR1 MGHRA, CDR2 YSYEKL. CDR3 length: 15 amino acids. The J segment lost 5 bases and the V segment lost 2 bases, leaving 7 bases of the junction unmatched. The CDR3 region is CASSQPRTGWYGYTF. In nucleotides, the CDR3 is TGCGCCAGCAGCCAACCGCGGACAGGGTGGTATGGCTACACCTTC.